The following is a TCR beta chain sequence with its context. The antigen is not known. This entry is derived from a study of shared clonotypes between healthy human individuals. Study observations and caveats: What naive subsets generally showed was a larger estimated richness than memory subsets showed.

All of the donors resided in Nashville, Tennessee, and each was a Caucasian adult. The CDR3 has 16 amino acids. CDR1 and CDR2 from the germline V gene are SGHNT and YENEEA. Unmatched junction bases numbered 7, after V lost 5 bases and J lost 2 bases. Data came from immunoSEQ multiplex PCR; TCRdb stores just in-frame clones and leaves some out. The repertoire holds about 1.1 million clones, with approximately 80% as singletons. Sequenced sample: memory CD4+ T cells from PBMCs. Subset indicated: CD45RA-negative fraction. This clonotype originated in a man in his late teens or twenties in good health. Some clones in this sample may be carry-over from other donors' samples. The chain is built from TRBV11-3 and TRBJ2-2; 8 nucleotides match TRBD2. CDR3: CASSDGGAPNTGELFF. Written as DNA, the CDR3 is TGTGCCAGCAGCGACGGGGGGGCCCCTAACACCGGGGAGCTGTTTTTT.